Below, 14 T cell receptor beta chains from the same sample are listed, as sequenced in a study of cytomegalovirus exposure and HLA in healthy donors. Primers: 60 Vbeta forward and 13 Jbeta reverse. Libraries were prepared by immunoSEQ multiplex PCR; TCRdb keeps only in-frame clonotypes and omits some of them. This sample carries 200,000 or so clones, 75% to 80% of them seen once, and the ten largest clones take 1.5% to 2%. Sequences were obtained from PBMCs. These receptor sequences come from a young man in good health and CMV-seronegative.

The chain links TRBV7-9 to TRBJ2-3; D is perhaps TRBD2 (6 bases). Germline V gives CDR1 SEHNR, CDR2 FQNEAQ (reference sequence). The V and J ends lost 4 bases and 2 bases respectively, with 10 bases between them. The CDR3 has 14 amino acids. For the CDR3, the DNA is TGTGCCAGCAGCTACGGGGGTTCCACAGATACGCAGTATTTT. Its protein product is CASSYGGSTDTQYF. Drawing the rest from reference TRBV7-9 and TRBJ2-3, the complete variable domain is DTGVSQNPRHKITKRGQNVTFRCDPISEHNRLYWYRQTLGQGPEFLTYFQNEAQLEKSRLLSDRFSAERPKGSFSTLEIQRTEQGDSAMYLCASSYGGSTDTQYFGPGTRLTVL.

This clone is classed as medium-sized. The chain uses TRBV6-5 and TRBJ1-2; no clear D. Trimming pared 6 bases from V and 1 base from J, leaving 9 bases between. Germline CDR1 and CDR2: MNHEY and SVGAGI. The CDR3 covers 13 residues. This CDR3 reads CASSRDFNYGYTF. CDR3 sequence (DNA): TGTGCCAGCAGCCGGGATTTTAACTATGGCTACACCTTC.

The chain carries TRBV19 and TRBJ2-1, with TRBD2 matching 11 bases. The germline CDR1 and CDR2 sequences are LNHDA and SQIVND (reference sequence). Losses at the gene ends were 6 bases for V and 3 bases for J; bases not matched to a gene: 4. The CDR3 is 15 residues long. The CDR3 sequence: CASSRLAGGYNEQFF. DNA for the CDR3: TGTGCCAGTAGCCGGCTAGCGGGGGGCTACAATGAGCAGTTCTTC.

This sequence joins TRBV7-9 and TRBJ2-7, with TRBD1 identical over 8 bases. CDR1 and CDR2 from the germline V gene are SEHNR and FQNEAQ (reference sequence). The CDR3 runs 12 residues. Germline trimming cut 5 bases from V and 6 bases from J; bases unmatched to any gene: 3. The CDR3 nucleotides are TGTGCCAGCAGCCCGACAGGGGCCGAGCAGTACTTC. Translating gives CASSPTGAEQYF.

This chain joins TRBV11-3 and TRBJ2-3, with D unclear. The CDR3 is made up of 17 amino acids. Germline V gene data show CDR1 as SGHNT and CDR2 as YENEEA. V gave up 5 bases and J gave up 0 bases, with 18 bases separating them. The CDR3 sequence: CASSPFAPPSSTDTQYF. CDR3 coding DNA: TGTGCCAGCAGCCCATTTGCGCCCCCTTCTAGCACAGATACGCAGTATTTT.

This chain links TRBV7-2 with TRBJ1-4; D possibly corresponds to TRBD1 (5 bases). There are 14 residues in the CDR3. The V gene's germline CDR1 is SGHTA and CDR2 FQGNSA. Trimming removed 4 bases from V and 8 bases from J, with 14 bases in between. CDR3 loop: CASSSQGVAEKLFF. The DNA for the CDR3 is TGTGCCAGCAGCTCACAAGGGGTAGCCGAAAAACTGTTTTTT.

This clone was found a few times. The rearrangement joins TRBV29-1 to TRBJ2-1; D might be TRBD2 (6 bases). Trimming shortened V by 6 bases and J by 0 bases, and 6 bases separated the two germline ends. Germline-derived CDR1 and CDR2 are SQVTM and ANQGSEA. The CDR3 totals 12 residues. DNA for the CDR3: TGCAGCGTGACTAGCTCCTACAATGAGCAGTTCTTC. Encoded protein: CSVTSSYNEQFF.

This chain links TRBV19 with TRBJ2-3; D is perhaps TRBD1 (5 bases). V was shortened by 3 bases and J by 2 bases, with 12 bases between the two germline ends. Germline CDR1 and CDR2: LNHDA and SQIVND (reference sequence). CDR3 length equals 15 residues. The CDR3 sequence is CASSMTTAHTDTQYF. In DNA form, the CDR3 reads TGTGCCAGTAGTATGACGACAGCTCACACAGATACGCAGTATTTT.

The chain links TRBV7-8 to TRBJ2-5; 9 bases map to TRBD2. V lost 1 base to trimming and J lost 1 base; unmatched junction nucleotides: 10. Germline CDR1 reads SGHVS; CDR2 reads FQNEAQ. This CDR3 is built from 18 residues. The CDR3 region is CASSLGGPSGTTQETQYF. The DNA of the CDR3 is TGTGCCAGCAGCTTAGGAGGGCCTAGCGGGACTACCCAAGAGACCCAGTACTTC.

This clone was recorded once. The V and J genes are TRBV29-1 and TRBJ2-2, with a weak D call TRBD2 (5 bases). V shed 3 bases and J shed 6 bases, with 8 bases lying between them. Germline V gene data show CDR1 as SQVTM and CDR2 as ANQGSEA. CDR3 length: 12 residues. CDR3 nucleotide sequence: TGCAGCGTTGATGAGGGTCCCGGGGAGCTGTTTTTT. This codes for CSVDEGPGELFF.

The rearrangement joins TRBV19 to TRBJ1-1; a weak D match, TRBD1 (5 bases). Per germline, CDR1 LNHDA and CDR2 SQIVND (reference sequence). This CDR3 spans 16 amino acids. V gave up 0 bases and J gave up 1 base, with 12 bases separating them. Written as DNA, the CDR3 is TGTGCCAGTAGTATAGATCAAGGGGTTGGGAACACTGAAGCTTTCTTT. Encoded protein: CASSIDQGVGNTEAFF.

The chain couples TRBV7-2 to TRBJ2-7; D possibly corresponds to TRBD2 (6 bases). Germline CDR1 is SGHTA and CDR2 is FQGNSA. The V end was cut by 1 base, the J end by 1 base, with 11 bases between. There are 15 residues in the CDR3. The CDR3 DNA reads as TGTGCCAGCAGCTTAGTCGCGGGGCAATCCTACGAGCAGTACTTC. Its translation is CASSLVAGQSYEQYF. Full variable domain (remainder filled in from reference TRBV7-2 and TRBJ2-7): GAGVSQSPSNKVTEKGKDVELRCDPISGHTALYWYRQSLGQGLEFLIYFQGNSAPDKSGLPSDRFSAERTGGSVSTLTIQRTQQEDSAVYLCASSLVAGQSYEQYFGPGTRLTVT.

The J gene is TRBJ1-5, the V gene TRBV10-3; no reliable D call. The CDR3 runs to 12 residues. The V and J ends lost 4 bases and 4 bases respectively, with 5 bases between them. Germline V gene lookup returns CDR1 ENHRY and CDR2 SYGVKD. As DNA, the CDR3 is TGTGCCATCAGTGTTAGTAATCAGCCCCAGCATTTT. It encodes CAISVSNQPQHF.

The chain is built from TRBV30 and TRBJ1-1, with D possibly TRBD1 on 5 matching bases. CDR3 length equals 14 residues. In germline, CDR1 is GTSNPN, CDR2 SVGIG (reference sequence). V was shortened by 4 bases and J by 0 bases, with 12 bases between the two germline ends. CDR3 sequence: CAWTHQGLNTEAFF. DNA for the CDR3: TGTGCCTGGACCCACCAGGGCTTGAACACTGAAGCTTTCTTT.